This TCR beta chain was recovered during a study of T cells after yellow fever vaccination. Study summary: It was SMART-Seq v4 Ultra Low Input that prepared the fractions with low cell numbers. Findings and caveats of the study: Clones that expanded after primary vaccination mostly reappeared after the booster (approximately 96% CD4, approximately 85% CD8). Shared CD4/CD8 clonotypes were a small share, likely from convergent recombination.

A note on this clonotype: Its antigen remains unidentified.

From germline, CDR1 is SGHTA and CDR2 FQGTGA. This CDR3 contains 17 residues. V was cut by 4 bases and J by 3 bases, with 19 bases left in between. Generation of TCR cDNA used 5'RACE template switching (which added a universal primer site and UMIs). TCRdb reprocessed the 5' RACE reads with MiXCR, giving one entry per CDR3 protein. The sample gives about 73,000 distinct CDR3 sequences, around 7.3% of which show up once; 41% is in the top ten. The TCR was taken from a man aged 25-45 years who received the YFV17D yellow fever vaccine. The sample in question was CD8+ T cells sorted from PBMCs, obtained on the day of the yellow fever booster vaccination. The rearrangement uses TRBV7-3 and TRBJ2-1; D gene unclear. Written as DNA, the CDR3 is TGTGCCAGCAGCTCCAGAGTAGCTGCTGGGAACTACAATGAGCAGTTCTTC. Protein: CASSSRVAAGNYNEQFF.